This T cell receptor beta chain was sequenced for a study of identical twins. This CDR3 has 16 amino acids. In germline, CDR1 is MNHEY, CDR2 SVGAGI. The trim removed 1 base at V and 3 bases at J, leaving 8 bases unmatched. This clonotype has just a few counts. Its cognate antigen is unknown. TCRdb re-called the 5' RACE reads with MiXCR, one entry per CDR3 protein. This sample yields roughly 1.6 million distinct CDR3 sequences, of which roughly 35% are seen a single time; less than 0.35% belongs to the top ten. Points from the study as a whole: Modelling approaches yielded underestimates of out-of-frame TCR alpha sharing between monozygotic twins.

The specimen was cord blood. This clonotype originated in a newborn girl in good health. The chain links TRBV6-5 to TRBJ2-7, with 8 bases identical to TRBD1. The CDR3 protein is CASSYYFDRGSYEQYF. In DNA, the CDR3 is TGTGCCAGCAGTTACTATTTTGACAGGGGTAGCTACGAGCAGTACTTC.